Here is one T cell receptor beta chain with its context. The data are from a study of blood T cell repertoires in COVID-19. V was shortened by 2 bases and J by 7 bases, with 14 bases between the two germline ends. The CDR3 loop spans 14 amino acids. CDR1 and CDR2 from the germline V gene are KGHSH and LQKENI. Per the study methods: Using reference gene primer amplification, nucleated cell counts were estimated. The table came from immunoSEQ multiplex PCR; TCRdb's copy has only in-frame clones and leaves some out. V, J and clone size are those of that table, while D and trimming were read from the DNA. The sample yields approximately 280,000 clones, approximately 86% seen once.

The receptor was isolated from a woman aged 30 to 39 who had recovered from COVID-19. V gene TRBV18 combines with J gene TRBJ1-1; maybe TRBD1 (5 bases). The sample comprised peripheral blood. The CDR3 here is CASSPGAERLEAFF. The CDR3 nucleotides are TGTGCCAGCTCACCAGGGGCAGAACGCCTTGAAGCTTTCTTT.